At least ten counts were recorded for the clone carrying this T cell receptor (beta chain). As yet, its antigen is unknown. Between the trimmed V and J ends, which lost 5 bases and 0 bases, there was a span of 7 bases. The CDR3 length is 12 residues. Per the germline V gene, CDR1 is SQVTM and CDR2 is ANQGSEA. These data come from a study of breast tumors, draining lymph nodes, adjacent tissues. Study-wide results and limits: Compared with basal-like, luminal-like tumors shared significantly more repertoire with nontumor tissue. Tumor TCR diversity was below lymph nodes but above nontumor tissue. Tumor T cell lymph node origin was a supported hypothesis, not proven.

TCRdb independently ran MiXCR on the multiplex PCR reads; one entry per CDR3 protein. The table records over 60,000 distinct CDR3 sequences, 43% of them present only once. The gene calls are TRBV29-1 and TRBJ1-1; D unresolved. Sequences were obtained from breast tumor tissue. The TCR was taken from a female donor with breast cancer. Some clones in this sample may be carry-over from other donors' samples. The CDR3 region has the DNA TGCAGCGTTTCCCAGGTGAACACTGAAGCTTTCTTT. This codes for CSVSQVNTEAFF. Filled out from reference TRBV29-1 and TRBJ1-1, the complete variable domain reads SAVISQKPSRDICQRGTSLTIQCQVDSQVTMMFWYRQQPGQSLTLIATANQGSEATYESGFVIDKFPISRPNLTFSTLTVSNMSPEDSSIYLCSVSQVNTEAFFGQGTRLTVV.